This TCR beta chain stems from a study of shared T cell receptors in the human thymus. Libraries were prepared by immunoSEQ multiplex PCR; TCRdb keeps only in-frame clonotypes and omits some of them. The table records 600,000 to 900,000 clones, approximately 83% of them present only once. CDR3 length equals 15 residues. V was pared by 3 bases and J by 6 bases, with 10 bases of the junction left unmatched. From germline, CDR1 is LGHNA and CDR2 YNFKEQ. These data were also reused for a study on human thymus T cells. This second study says: Healthy Finnish infants undergoing corrective surgery for congenital heart defects were the donors. Thymic resections from corrective heart surgery supplied the tissue. Thymic and blood repertoires seemed to favor certain V and J genes.

The chain uses TRBV4-2 and TRBJ2-7, with 8 positions matching TRBD2. This TCR was recovered from a girl in the first two years of life with a congenital heart defect. Source material: thymocytes. The CDR3 region is CASSHTGTRLGEQYF. The CDR3, as DNA: TGTGCCAGCAGCCATACCGGGACTAGACTCGGCGAGCAGTACTTC.